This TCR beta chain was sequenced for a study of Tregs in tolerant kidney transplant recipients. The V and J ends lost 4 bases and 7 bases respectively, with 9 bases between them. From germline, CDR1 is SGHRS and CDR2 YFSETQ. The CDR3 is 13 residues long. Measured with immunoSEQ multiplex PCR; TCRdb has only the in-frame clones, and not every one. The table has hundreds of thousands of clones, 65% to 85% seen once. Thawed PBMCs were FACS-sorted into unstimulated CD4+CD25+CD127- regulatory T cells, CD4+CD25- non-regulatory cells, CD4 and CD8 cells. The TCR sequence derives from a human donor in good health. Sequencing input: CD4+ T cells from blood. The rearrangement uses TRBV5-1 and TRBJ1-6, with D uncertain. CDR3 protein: CASSPNQNSPLHF. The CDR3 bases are TGCGCCAGCAGCCCTAACCAAAATTCACCCCTCCACTTT. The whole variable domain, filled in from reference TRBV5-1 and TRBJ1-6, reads KAGVTQTPRYLIKTRGQQVTLSCSPISGHRSVSWYQQTPGQGLQFLFEYFSETQRNKGNFPGRFSGRQFSNSRSEMNVSTLELGDSALYLCASSPNQNSPLHFGNGTRLTVT.